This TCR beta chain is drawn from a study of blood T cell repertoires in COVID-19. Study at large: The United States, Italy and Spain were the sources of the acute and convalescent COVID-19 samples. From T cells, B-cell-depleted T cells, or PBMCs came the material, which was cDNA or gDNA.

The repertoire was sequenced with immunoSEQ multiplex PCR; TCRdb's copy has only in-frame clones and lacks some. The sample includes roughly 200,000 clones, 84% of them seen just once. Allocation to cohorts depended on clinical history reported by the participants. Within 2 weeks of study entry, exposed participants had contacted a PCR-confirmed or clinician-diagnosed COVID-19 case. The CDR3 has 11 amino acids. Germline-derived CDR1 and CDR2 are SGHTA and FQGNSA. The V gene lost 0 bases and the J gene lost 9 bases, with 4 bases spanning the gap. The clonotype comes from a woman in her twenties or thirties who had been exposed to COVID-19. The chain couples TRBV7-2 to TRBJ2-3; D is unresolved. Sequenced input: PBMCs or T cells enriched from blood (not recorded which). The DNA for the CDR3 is TGTGCCAGCAGCTTAGCCCCAACGCAGTATTTT. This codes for CASSLAPTQYF. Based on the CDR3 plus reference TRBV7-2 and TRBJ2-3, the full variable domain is GAGVSQSPSNKVTEKGKDVELRCDPISGHTALYWYRQSLGQGLEFLIYFQGNSAPDKSGLPSDRFSAERTGGSVSTLTIQRTQQEDSAVYLCASSLAPTQYFGPGTRLTVL.